This TCR beta chain was identified in a study of cytomegalovirus exposure and HLA in healthy donors. Sequencing was performed with immunoSEQ multiplex PCR; in TCRdb, only in-frame clones are kept and a portion is missing. This sample carries about 110,000 clones, approximately 85% of them seen once, and the ten largest clones take approximately 3%. This clone was detected only once. Per the germline V gene, CDR1 is SNHLY and CDR2 is FYNNEI. V shed 8 bases and J shed 4 bases, with 11 bases lying between them. The CDR3 spans 12 residues. Sequenced material: PBMCs. This clonotype was sampled from a young woman in good health and CMV-seronegative. The V call is TRBV2, the J call TRBJ1-2; tentative D call: TRBD1 (6 bases). The DNA of the CDR3 is TGTGCCAGCGAGGACAGCCTCTATGGCTACACCTTC. It is translated as CASEDSLYGYTF.